This T cell receptor beta chain was sequenced during a study of blood T cell repertoires in COVID-19. Across the study: T cells, B-cell-depleted T cells, or PBMCs provided the cDNA or gDNA that served as material.

In the source study's methods: Reference gene primer amplification gave nucleated cell count estimates. TCRdb keeps only in-frame clones here, not all; method: immunoSEQ multiplex PCR. From that table come the V and J calls and clone size; the DNA was used to work out D and trimming. The sample carries 65,000 to 80,000 clones, approximately 89% recorded once. Trimming took off 1 base at V and 4 bases at J, with 16 bases between the two ends. In germline, CDR1 is MGHRA, CDR2 YSYEKL. This CDR3 has 16 amino acids. The sample comprised peripheral blood. The TCR was taken from a human donor in a cohort sampled during active COVID-19. The chain uses TRBV4-1 and TRBJ1-1; D gene uncertain. The CDR3 protein is CASSQGALGFVTEAFF. CDR3 bases: TGCGCCAGCAGCCAAGGGGCTTTGGGTTTCGTCACTGAAGCTTTCTTT.